Below, 23 T cell receptor beta chains from the same sample are listed, as sequenced in a study of cytomegalovirus exposure and HLA in healthy donors. The PCR contained 60 Vbeta and 13 Jbeta primers. TCRdb's copy holds only in-frame clones and misses some; the assay was immunoSEQ multiplex PCR. The sample holds around 160,000 clones, roughly four fifths seen once. Sequenced: PBMCs. The receptors originated from a male donor in good health and CMV-seropositive.

Here the CDR3 reads CATSSRGGRTEAFF. The DNA of the CDR3 is TGTGCCACCAGCAGTCGAGGAGGGAGGACTGAAGCTTTCTTT. The V and J genes are TRBV15 and TRBJ1-1; D not certain. The ends were cut back, 3 bases at V and 5 bases at J, with 13 bases in the middle. The CDR3 length is 14 residues. The germline V gene has CDR1 LNHNV and CDR2 YYDKDF (reference sequence).

The V gene is TRBV4-1, the J gene TRBJ1-1; D gene uncertain. Looked up from germline, CDR1 is MGHRA and CDR2 is YSYEKL. This CDR3 region has 16 residues. Between the trimmed V and J ends, which lost 1 base and 1 base, there was a span of 13 bases. CDR3 sequence (DNA): TGCGCCAGCAGCCAAGCCTATCGGACTTCGAACACTGAAGCTTTCTTT. Translation: CASSQAYRTSNTEAFF.

The genes are TRBV7-9 and TRBJ2-3; TRBD2 agrees at 10 bases. This CDR3 region has 18 residues. The germline V gene has CDR1 SEHNR and CDR2 FQNEAQ (reference sequence). The CDR3 here is CAARKTSGSSTSTDTQYF. The CDR3 bases are TGTGCAGCTCGAAAGACTAGCGGGTCTTCCACTAGCACAGATACGCAGTATTTT.

This chain uses TRBV5-1 with TRBJ1-2, with 7 bases aligning to TRBD1. The length of the CDR3 is 16 residues. The germline V gene encodes CDR1 SGHRS and CDR2 YFSETQ. The junction had 11 bases not matched to a gene; V was cut back by 4 bases and J by 2 bases. The CDR3: CASSRGQARLNYGYTF. CDR3 DNA: TGCGCCAGCAGCAGAGGACAGGCACGTTTAAACTATGGCTACACCTTC.

The CDR3 is CASSAGLAASLQETQYF. CDR3 in DNA: TGTGCCAGCAGTGCGGGACTAGCGGCTTCTTTACAAGAGACCCAGTACTTC. The chain recombines TRBV25-1 with TRBJ2-5, with 11 bases matching TRBD2. Germline values: CDR1 MGHDK, CDR2 SYGVNS. V gave up 4 bases and J gave up 2 bases; unmatched junction bases: 9. The CDR3 spans 17 residues.

The gene calls are TRBV27 and TRBJ2-7; 9 positions match TRBD2. V was clipped by 3 bases and J by 5 bases; unmatched bases: 8. The CDR3 is 15 residues long. Germline CDR1 and CDR2: MNHEY and SMNVEV (reference sequence). The CDR3 sequence is CASSFYSGSVDEQYF. CDR3 nucleotide sequence: TGTGCCAGCAGTTTTTATAGCGGGAGTGTTGACGAGCAGTACTTC.

This sequence joins TRBV9 and TRBJ2-4; maybe TRBD1 (5 bases). Per the germline V gene, CDR1 is SGDLS and CDR2 is YYNGEE. V lost 4 bases and J lost 8, with 13 bases in between. There are 13 residues in the CDR3. CDR3 DNA: TGTGCCAGCAGCCTCGACAGTATTGACATTCAGTACTTC. Its translation is CASSLDSIDIQYF.

The chain couples TRBV18 to TRBJ1-1; D unresolved. CDR3 length: 12 residues. In germline, CDR1 is KGHSH, CDR2 LQKENI. V dropped 3 bases and J dropped 2 bases, with 4 bases sitting between them. The CDR3 DNA sequence: TGTGCCAGCTCACCGAGAAACACTGAAGCTTTCTTT. It translates to CASSPRNTEAFF.

This chain uses TRBV7-7 with TRBJ2-5; 9 bases fit TRBD1. The J call may be incorrect, as the DNA end agrees better with TRBJ2-7. CDR3 length: 13 residues. Looked up from germline, CDR1 is SSHAT and CDR2 is FNYEAQ (reference sequence). CDR3 sequence (DNA): TGTGCCAGCAGCGCACAGGGGGCGGTCGAGCAGTACTTC. Its protein product is CASSAQGAVEQYF.

The chain is built from TRBV5-4 and TRBJ2-5; D might be TRBD1 (5 bases). Germline V gives CDR1 SGHNT, CDR2 YYREEE (reference sequence). The CDR3 is 17 amino acids. With 0 bases removed from V and 11 bases from J, the gap between germline ends came to 26 bases. The CDR3: CASSLGPSPVGQDAQYF. Here the CDR3 DNA reads TGTGCCAGCAGCTTGGGACCATCGCCCGTCGGACAAGATGCACAGTACTTC.

This clone came up once. J is TRBJ2-3 and V is TRBV18; 15 bases are a match to TRBD2. The germline gives CDR1 KGHSH, CDR2 LQKENI. J lost 6 bases, V lost 1 base, and 11 bases had no gene match. This CDR3 is built from 19 residues. The CDR3 DNA follows: TGTGCCAGCTCACCACTATCCTGGACTAGCGGGAGGGCCTTGGATACGCAGTATTTT. Translating gives CASSPLSWTSGRALDTQYF.

This rearrangement joins TRBV4-3 to TRBJ2-5, with 7 bases fitting TRBD1. The CDR3 runs 17 residues. Looked up from germline, CDR1 is LGHNA and CDR2 is YSLEER. Trimming removed 3 bases from V and 4 bases from J; junction bases left unmatched: 14. The CDR3 DNA follows: TGCGCCAGCAGCCAGGTCCCAACCAGGACAGGAGGAGAGACCCAGTACTTC. Encoded protein: CASSQVPTRTGGETQYF.

The gene calls are TRBV5-1 and TRBJ2-1; 11 nucleotides agree with TRBD2. After removal of 3 bases from V and 1 base from J, the junction contained 18 bases not matched to a gene. This CDR3 is built from 21 residues. Germline V gene sequence: CDR1 SGHRS, CDR2 YFSETQ. CDR3 region: CASSSSNQTSGKQYSYNEQFF. The CDR3 DNA follows: TGCGCCAGCAGCTCGAGCAATCAGACTAGCGGGAAACAATATTCCTACAATGAGCAGTTCTTC.

J is TRBJ1-2 and V is TRBV10-1, with 9 bases matching TRBD1. V lost 2 bases and J lost 4; bases outside the gene matches: 8. The CDR3 contains 16 residues. Per the germline V gene, CDR1 is WNHNN and CDR2 is SYGVQD (reference sequence). CDR3 DNA: TGCGCCAGCAGTGAGAGTTCGACAGGGGGAACCTATGGCTACACCTTC. Its translation: CASSESSTGGTYGYTF.

The V and J genes are TRBV4-3 and TRBJ1-5; 10 bases are shared with TRBD1. The junction had 0 bases not matched to a gene; V was cut back by 3 bases and J by 1 base. Per the germline V gene, CDR1 is LGHNA and CDR2 is YSLEER. The CDR3 has 15 amino acids. In DNA form, the CDR3 reads TGCGCCAGCAGCCAGGACAGGGGGAGCAATCAGCCCCAGCATTTT. Translated, it gives CASSQDRGSNQPQHF.

V and J are TRBV11-2 and TRBJ1-4; 10 nucleotides agree with TRBD1. The length of the CDR3 is 15 residues. Germline CDR1 is SGHAT and CDR2 is FQNNGV. The trim removed 5 bases at V and 5 bases at J, leaving 5 bases unmatched. The CDR3 protein is CASSRGTGVNEKLFF. The CDR3 region has the DNA TGTGCCAGCAGCCGAGGGACAGGGGTAAATGAAAAACTGTTTTTT.

This chain links TRBV19 with TRBJ2-7; D is perhaps TRBD2 (5 bases). The germline CDR1 and CDR2 sequences are LNHDA and SQIVND (reference sequence). The CDR3 spans 11 residues. V was shortened by 6 bases and J by 7 bases, with 10 bases between the two germline ends. CDR3 sequence reads: CASSTPGEQYF. CDR3 coding DNA: TGTGCCAGTAGCACCCCGGGGGAGCAGTACTTC.

The CDR3 spells CAWRGQGAAKNIQYF. For the CDR3, the DNA is TGTGCCTGGAGGGGACAGGGGGCAGCCAAAAACATTCAGTACTTC. The gene calls are TRBV30 and TRBJ2-4; 12 bases agree with TRBD1. The V segment lost 3 bases and the J segment 0 bases; nucleotides outside the gene matches: 0. Germline CDR1 and CDR2: GTSNPN and SVGIG (reference sequence). This CDR3 is built from 15 residues.

A single count supports this clone. V gene TRBV15 combines with J gene TRBJ2-7; 9 positions match TRBD1. CDR1 and CDR2 (germline): LNHNV, YYDKDF (reference sequence). Trimming removed 0 bases from V and 4 bases from J; junction bases left unmatched: 7. The CDR3 spans 16 residues. The CDR3 DNA follows: TGTGCCACCAGCAGAGATACTCCGGGACAGGGATACGAGCAGTACTTC. Its translation is CATSRDTPGQGYEQYF.

The rearrangement uses TRBV27 and TRBJ2-3; no firm D call. The CDR3 runs to 15 residues. Germline CDR1 and CDR2: MNHEY and SMNVEV (reference sequence). Trimming took 3 bases from V and 3 from J, leaving 13 bases between them. CDR3 sequence (DNA): TGTGCCAGCAGTTTCCTCCCGAGTGCGACAGATACGCAGTATTTT. As protein: CASSFLPSATDTQYF.

This chain uses TRBV7-2 with TRBJ2-7, with TRBD2 matching over 7 bases. The length of the CDR3 is 14 residues. Unmatched junction bases numbered 8, after V lost 6 bases and J lost 3 bases. Germline V gene sequence: CDR1 SGHTA, CDR2 FQGNSA. The CDR3 nucleotides are TGTGCCAGCAGTTTCGGCGGGAGCGGCTACGAGCAGTACTTC. Its protein product is CASSFGGSGYEQYF.

J is TRBJ1-1 and V is TRBV27; a possible D gene is TRBD1 (5 bases). With 4 bases removed from V and 0 bases from J, the gap between germline ends came to 6 bases. CDR1 and CDR2 (germline): MNHEY, SMNVEV (reference sequence). This CDR3 spans 13 amino acids. The DNA of the CDR3 is TGTGCCAGCAGTTCACAGGTGAACACTGAAGCTTTCTTT. Translated, it gives CASSSQVNTEAFF.

The chain couples TRBV7-9 to TRBJ1-5; D call uncertain. The CDR3 has 13 residues. The V gene lost 1 base and the J gene lost 5 bases, with 6 bases spanning the gap. The germline gives CDR1 SEHNR, CDR2 FQNEAQ (reference sequence). Written as DNA, the CDR3 is TGTGCCAGCAGCTTAGGAGGTTATCAGCCCCAGCATTTT. Its protein product is CASSLGGYQPQHF.